These T cell receptor beta chains were read from a single sample in a study of T cell responses to AZD1222 COVID-19 vaccine. Generated by immunoSEQ multiplex PCR, the TCRdb table keeps only in-frame clones and is missing some. The data show 75,000 to 100,000 clones, approximately 90% seen once. Sequenced material: peripheral blood, taken on day 0 of AZD1222 vaccination. These receptors came from an adult in good health. CDR3s include the opening cysteine and the closing phenylalanine or tryptophan. A D gene is named only where the DNA matches it firmly. Clone size is shown for a subset of rows, as once, few, many or a class of expanded clone.

NA	15	TRBV11-1	TRBD1	TRBJ2-7	TGTGCCAGCAGCTCAGGACAGGGTAGCTCCTACGAGCAGTACTTC	CASSSGQGSSYEQYF
NA	15	TRBV19	NA	TRBJ1-2	TGTGCCAGTAGTCTCTCCTGGACAGCAAACTATGGCTACACCTTC	CASSLSWTANYGYTF
NA	14	TRBV6-2/TRBV6-3	NA	TRBJ2-4	TGTGCCAGCAGCCGACCCCGGACCAAAAACATTCAGTACTTC	CASSRPRTKNIQYF
NA	15	TRBV28	NA	TRBJ1-2	TGTGCCAGCAGTTTAGATTTCAGTCCTAACTATGGCTACACCTTC	CASSLDFSPNYGYTF
NA	15	TRBV6-1	NA	TRBJ1-3	TGTGCCAGCAGTGAAGCGTGGGTATCTGGAAACACCATATATTTT	CASSEAWVSGNTIYF
NA	15	TRBV3-1/TRBV3-2	TRBD1	TRBJ2-7	TGTGCCAGCAGCCAAGAATGGGACAGTTCCTACGAGCAGTACTTC	CASSQEWDSSYEQYF
NA	14	TRBV30	TRBD1	TRBJ1-1	TGTGCCTGGAGTCGAGGGACAGGGGGAGCTGAAGCTTTCTTT	CAWSRGTGGAEAFF
once	15	TRBV19	NA	TRBJ2-7	TGTGCCAGTAGTGCCTATCGGGCATCTTACTACGAGCAGTACTTC	CASSAYRASYYEQYF
NA	15	TRBV28	TRBD1	TRBJ1-4	TGTGCCAGCAGCCACGACAGGGGTACTAATGAAAAACTGTTTTTT	CASSHDRGTNEKLFF
once	14	TRBV19	NA	TRBJ1-6	TGTGCCAGTAGTATCGGTGGCAGTAATTCACCCCTCCACTTT	CASSIGGSNSPLHF
NA	14	TRBV9	NA	TRBJ1-3	TGTGCCAGCAGCTATACCACGGAAGGAAACACCATATATTTT	CASSYTTEGNTIYF
NA	13	TRBV21-1	NA	TRBJ2-5	TGTGCCAGCACCTTGATTGGAGGGGAGACCCAGTACTTC	CASTLIGGETQYF
NA	16	TRBV5-4	TRBD1	TRBJ1-6	TGTGCCAGCAGCTTGCCCGGGGACAGGGGCCATTCACCCCTCCACTTT	CASSLPGDRGHSPLHF
once	16	TRBV19	TRBD1	TRBJ1-1	TGTGCCAGTATCGCTGGGACAGGGGTGAGAGGGACTGAAGCTTTCTTT	CASIAGTGVRGTEAFF
NA	15	TRBV7-2	NA	TRBJ2-1	TGTGCCAGCAGCTTACGCGTCCTCGCAGACAATGAGCAGTTCTTC	CASSLRVLADNEQFF
NA	14	TRBV6-1	NA	TRBJ2-5	TGTGCCAGCAGTGATGGAGGGGCTGGAGAGACCCAGTACTTC	CASSDGGAGETQYF
NA	15	TRBV15	NA	TRBJ1-2	TGTGCCACCAGCAGGATCGGGGGGTATAACTATGGCTACACCTTC	CATSRIGGYNYGYTF
NA	15	TRBV21-1	NA	TRBJ2-3	TGTGCCAGCAGCAGGACCAGGGGGCGTATAGATACGCAGTATTTT	CASSRTRGRIDTQYF
NA	14	TRBV5-1	NA	TRBJ2-1	TGCGCCAGCAGCCGCAATGAGGTCGGAAATGAGCAGTTCTTC	CASSRNEVGNEQFF
NA	14	TRBV19	NA	TRBJ1-2	TGTGCCAGTAGTATCTCCTCCAGTATGCAAGGCTACACCTTC	CASSISSSMQGYTF
NA	13	TRBV11-2	NA	TRBJ1-1	TGTGCCAGCAGCTTGCGAGGGGTCACTGAAGCTTTCTTT	CASSLRGVTEAFF
few	18	TRBV23-1	NA	TRBJ1-4	TGCGCCAGCAGTCAATCGATAGGGGCAGTTTCAACTAATGAAAAACTGTTTTTT	CASSQSIGAVSTNEKLFF
NA	12	TRBV6-5	TRBD1	TRBJ2-7	TGTGCCAGCAGTTTAATACAGGGGAAGCAGTACTTC	CASSLIQGKQYF
few	15	TRBV6-1	NA	TRBJ2-7	TGTGCCAGCAGTGAAGAGATGGCAGGGGTAAACGAGCAGTACTTC	CASSEEMAGVNEQYF
NA	19	TRBV12-5	TRBD2	TRBJ2-1	TGTGCTAGTGGCTTGGACTTTAGCGGGAGGGCCCGGTCCTACAATGAGCAGTTCTTC	CASGLDFSGRARSYNEQFF
NA	16	TRBV6-5	TRBD1	TRBJ2-7	TGTGCCAGCAGTTACTCGAAGGACAGGGGGCTCTACGAGCAGTACTTC	CASSYSKDRGLYEQYF
NA	16	TRBV18	NA	TRBJ1-5	TGTGCCAGCTCACCACCCTCCGTCCAGAGCAATCAGCCCCAGCATTTT	CASSPPSVQSNQPQHF
NA	17	TRBV5-4	TRBD2	TRBJ2-7	TGTGCCAGCAGCTTGAATCGGCGAGCGGGATACTCCTACGAGCAGTACTTC	CASSLNRRAGYSYEQYF
NA	14	TRBV2	TRBD2	TRBJ2-1	TGTGCCAGCAGTAGAGGACTAGGGCGGCTTGAGCAGTTCTTC	CASSRGLGRLEQFF
NA	17	TRBV29-1	TRBD1	TRBJ1-3	TGCAGCGTTGATTTCGGGACAGCGTTAGACTCTGGAAACACCATATATTTT	CSVDFGTALDSGNTIYF
NA	15	TRBV15	TRBD2	TRBJ2-7	TGTGCCACCAGCAGGAGCGGGATATCAGAGGGCGAGCAGTACTTC	CATSRSGISEGEQYF
NA	15	TRBV6-2/TRBV6-3	NA	TRBJ2-3	TGTGCCAGCAGCCCCGGGCCCGATCCCACAGATACGCAGTATTTT	CASSPGPDPTDTQYF
NA	16	TRBV19	NA	TRBJ1-2	TGTGCCAGCAAGAAGGCAGGGGACCCCACCCCTTATGGCTACACCTTC	CASKKAGDPTPYGYTF
NA	13	TRBV6-5	NA	TRBJ1-2	TGTGCCAGCAGGGCAGGGATGAACTATGGCTACACCTTC	CASRAGMNYGYTF
few	13	TRBV6-1	NA	TRBJ2-1	TGTGCCAGCAGTGAATCCACCTACAATGAGCAGTTCTTC	CASSESTYNEQFF
NA	13	TRBV5-4	NA	TRBJ2-3	TGTGCCAGCAGCGAAATACCGTCAGATACGCAGTATTTT	CASSEIPSDTQYF
NA	15	TRBV7-9	TRBD1	TRBJ1-2	TGTGCCAGCAGCTTGAGGGACAGGGGGGTCTATGGCTACACCTTC	CASSLRDRGVYGYTF
NA	13	TRBV12-3/TRBV12-4	NA	TRBJ1-5	TGTGCCAGCAGTGGCAGTCGGAATCAGCCCCAGCATTTT	CASSGSRNQPQHF
NA	14	TRBV5-1	TRBD1	TRBJ1-1	TGCGCCAGCAGCTTACAGGGGGCCCGTACTGAAGCTTTCTTT	CASSLQGARTEAFF
NA	18	TRBV2	TRBD1	TRBJ1-4	TGTGCCAGCAGAAGGGGGCAGGGGAACAGAGCAACTAATGAAAAACTGTTTTTT	CASRRGQGNRATNEKLFF
NA	17	TRBV5-4	TRBD1	TRBJ2-4	TGTGCCAGCAGCTTGGGAGGGACAGGGGGCGGGGGCGACATTCAGTACTTC	CASSLGGTGGGGDIQYF
NA	13	TRBV12-3/TRBV12-4	NA	TRBJ1-1	TGTGCCAGCAGTCCCCGCCAGAGGGGAGAAGCTTTCTTT	CASSPRQRGEAFF
NA	15	TRBV24-1	TRBD1	TRBJ2-7	TGTGCCACCAGTGATTCAGGACAGGCCTCCTACGAGCAGTACTTC	CATSDSGQASYEQYF
NA	12	TRBV7-9	NA	TRBJ2-3	TGTGCCAGCAGCGCCCCCGCAGATACGCAGTATTTT	CASSAPADTQYF
NA	15	TRBV9	TRBD1	TRBJ2-2	TGTGCCAGCAGCAAGGACAGGGGGCGGACCGGGGAGCTGTTTTTT	CASSKDRGRTGELFF
NA	17	TRBV5-1	TRBD2	TRBJ2-1	TGCGCCAGCAGCTCCGGCGGGGGACTAGCGGGTTACAATGAGCAGTTCTTC	CASSSGGGLAGYNEQFF
NA	14	TRBV6-5	TRBD1	TRBJ1-1	TGTGCCAGCGACAGGGGGCTAATGAACACTGAAGCTTTCTTT	CASDRGLMNTEAFF
NA	12	TRBV18	NA	TRBJ2-1	TGTGCCAGCTCTCCGGATGGTTCGCGTGAGTTCTTC	CASSPDGSREFF